The T cell receptor (beta chain) described here comes from a study of low-dose radiotherapy and immunotherapy resistance in tumors. As for the study in general: The fractionation for Cohort 1 was 0.5 Gy per fraction every 2 weeks, totaling 6.5 Gy. Patients were given intravenous nivolumab 240 mg every two weeks plus ipilimumab 1 mg/kg every six weeks.

Trimming took off 5 bases at V and 1 base at J, with 10 bases between the two ends. This CDR3 is built from 14 residues. The germline gives CDR1 MDHEN, CDR2 SYDVKM. Stated time point: before trial treatment. Covering alpha and beta chains, TRAV- and TRBV-specific primers were used for the first-strand cDNA. Over approximately 20 PCR cycles, TCRs were amplified from a constant-region primer and V-primer adapter. TCRdb re-analysed the reads in MiXCR, keeping a single row per CDR3 protein. The sample shows under 90,000 distinct CDR3 sequences, over 15% of them seen only once. The chain couples TRBV28 to TRBJ2-3; D uncertain. This receptor was taken from a male donor with prostate cancer. The source was PBMCs, collected before treatment. The CDR3 sequence: CASSPTRGTDTQYF. CDR3 DNA sequence: TGTGCCAGCAGTCCCACCCGGGGCACAGATACGCAGTATTTT.